This T cell receptor (beta chain) was identified in a study of blood T cell repertoires in COVID-19. About the research overall: T cells, B-cell-depleted T cells, or PBMCs supplied cDNA or gDNA.

Authors' methods: From reference gene primer amplification, estimates of nucleated cell counts were derived. Some clones are missing from TCRdb's copy, which holds only in-frame ones; the method was immunoSEQ multiplex PCR. D and trimming were read from the DNA, whereas the V and J calls and clone size are those reported in that table. The sample contains approximately 50,000 clones, around 87% of which appear only once. The CDR3 contains 15 residues. The V end was cut by 2 bases, the J end by 4 bases, with 14 bases between. CDR1 is KGHSH and CDR2 is LQKENI in the germline V gene. The sequence was collected from a man aged 45 to 65 with acute or convalescent COVID-19. Sequenced sample: peripheral blood. V and J are TRBV18 and TRBJ1-2, with a weak D call TRBD1 (6 bases). CDR3 region: CASSPRQESIYGYTF. DNA of the CDR3: TGTGCCAGCTCACCAAGACAGGAGTCAATCTATGGCTACACCTTC.